Listed below are T cell receptor beta chains from one sample, sequenced in a study of blood T cell repertoires in COVID-19. Method: immunoSEQ multiplex PCR; TCRdb's copy keeps in-frame clones and lacks some. The sample lists about 250,000 clones, approximately 86% occurring once. Sequenced sample: peripheral blood. The receptors come from a man aged 80 or over with acute or convalescent COVID-19. Each CDR3 is given with its conserved first and last residue. Size is stated for part of the rows, as once, few or many counts, or as a class when the clone is expanded.

V,length,J,size,CDR3
TRBV6-5,15,TRBJ2-3,NA,CASRTPTGDTDTQYF
TRBV7-6,17,TRBJ2-2,once,CASSLVVAGVNTGELFF
TRBV6-5,15,TRBJ1-2,NA,CASSGQGALGYGYTF
TRBV11-2,16,TRBJ2-7,NA,CASSLAAGTGTYEQYF
TRBV5-1,15,TRBJ2-7,NA,CASSLAAGVAYEQYF
TRBV9,15,TRBJ2-7,NA,CASSHRQGLSYEQYF
TRBV7-9,16,TRBJ2-2,NA,CASSRSGGTNTGELFF
TRBV6-1,12,TRBJ1-2,NA,CASSEVVYGYTF
TRBV28,13,TRBJ1-2,NA,CASKGSISYGYTF
TRBV4-1,12,TRBJ2-5,NA,CASSQGGETQYF
TRBV7-2,15,TRBJ2-7,NA,CASSNSGGPSYEQYF
TRBV12-3/TRBV12-4,12,TRBJ1-6,NA,CAVMRGNSPLHF
TRBV18,14,TRBJ1-1,once,CASSEGQANTEAFF
TRBV7-2,16,TRBJ1-5,NA,CASSASQGTLNQPQHF
TRBV3-1/TRBV3-2,12,TRBJ2-3,NA,CASSRLADTQYF
TRBV5-1,15,TRBJ1-3,NA,CASSPGTSSGNTIYF
TRBV6-5,13,TRBJ1-1,few,CASRRGQDFEAFF
TRBV11-2,13,TRBJ2-2,few,CASSGGQIGELFF
TRBV19,15,TRBJ1-3,NA,CASSPRQGSGNTIYF
TRBV3-1/TRBV3-2,15,TRBJ2-4,NA,CASAPGVVAKNIQYF
TRBV6-5,15,TRBJ2-3,NA,CASNRLAGEKGTQYF
TRBV5-1,13,TRBJ2-5,once,CASSLVVAETQYF
TRBV11-2,14,TRBJ2-1,NA,CASTGQGSYNEQFF
TRBV27,16,TRBJ1-4,once,CASRERGNWGDEKLFF
TRBV10-3,13,TRBJ1-2,NA,CAISGDRPYGYTF
TRBV25-1,17,TRBJ1-3,NA,CASSEYPITGGGDTIYF
TRBV18,16,TRBJ2-3,NA,CASFSPARSGTDTQYF